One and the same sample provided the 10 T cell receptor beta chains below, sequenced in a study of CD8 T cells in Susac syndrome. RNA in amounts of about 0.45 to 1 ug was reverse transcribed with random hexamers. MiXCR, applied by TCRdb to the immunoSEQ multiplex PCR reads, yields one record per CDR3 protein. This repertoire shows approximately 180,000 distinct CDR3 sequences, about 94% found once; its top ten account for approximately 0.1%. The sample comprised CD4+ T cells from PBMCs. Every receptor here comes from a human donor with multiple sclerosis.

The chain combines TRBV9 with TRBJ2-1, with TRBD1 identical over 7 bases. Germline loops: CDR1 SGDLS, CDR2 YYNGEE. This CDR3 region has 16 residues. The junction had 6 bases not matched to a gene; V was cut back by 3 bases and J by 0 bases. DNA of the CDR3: TGTGCCAGCAGCGCGACGGACAGGACCTCCTACAATGAGCAGTTCTTC. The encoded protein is CASSATDRTSYNEQFF.

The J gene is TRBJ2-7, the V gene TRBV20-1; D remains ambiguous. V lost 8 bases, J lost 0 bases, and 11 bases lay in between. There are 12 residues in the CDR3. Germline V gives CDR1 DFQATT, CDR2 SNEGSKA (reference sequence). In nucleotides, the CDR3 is TGCAGTCCCGGTGGAGCCTCCTACGAGCAGTACTTC. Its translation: CSPGGASYEQYF.

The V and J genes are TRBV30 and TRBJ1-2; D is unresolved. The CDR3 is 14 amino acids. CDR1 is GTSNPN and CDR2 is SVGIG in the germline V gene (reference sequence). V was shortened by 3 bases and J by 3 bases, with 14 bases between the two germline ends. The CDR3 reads CAWRRVGRDYGYTF. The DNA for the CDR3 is TGTGCCTGGAGGAGGGTAGGGAGGGACTATGGCTACACCTTC.

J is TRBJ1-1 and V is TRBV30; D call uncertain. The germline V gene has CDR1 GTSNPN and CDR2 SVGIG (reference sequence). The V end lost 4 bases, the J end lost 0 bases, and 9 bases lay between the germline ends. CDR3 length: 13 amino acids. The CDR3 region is CAWTLDLNTEAFF. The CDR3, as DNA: TGTGCCTGGACCCTAGATCTGAACACTGAAGCTTTCTTT.

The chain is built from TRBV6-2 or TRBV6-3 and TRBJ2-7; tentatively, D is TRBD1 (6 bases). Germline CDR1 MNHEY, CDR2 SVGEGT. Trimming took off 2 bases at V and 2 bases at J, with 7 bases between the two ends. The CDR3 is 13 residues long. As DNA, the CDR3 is TGTGCCAGCAGTTACCGGACAGCCTACGAGCAGTACTTC. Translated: CASSYRTAYEQYF.

The CDR3 DNA sequence: TGTGCCAGCAGAGATATTGGAGGGGGCTTGGGCACTGAAGCTTTCTTT. This gives the protein CASRDIGGGLGTEAFF. The rearrangement uses TRBV9 and TRBJ1-1; TRBD1 matches 7 bases. The CDR3 extends over 16 amino acids. The germline gives CDR1 SGDLS, CDR2 YYNGEE. V lost 5 bases to trimming and J lost 4 bases; unmatched junction nucleotides: 14.

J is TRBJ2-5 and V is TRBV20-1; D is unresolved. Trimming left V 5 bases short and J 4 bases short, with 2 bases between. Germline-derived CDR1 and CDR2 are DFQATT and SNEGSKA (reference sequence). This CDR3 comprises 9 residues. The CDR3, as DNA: TGCAGTGCTCTAGAGACCCAGTACTTC. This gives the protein CSALETQYF.

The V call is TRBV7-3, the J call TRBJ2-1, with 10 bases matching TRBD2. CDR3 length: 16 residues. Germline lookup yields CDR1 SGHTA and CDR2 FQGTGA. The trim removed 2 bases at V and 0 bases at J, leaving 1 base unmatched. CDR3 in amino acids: CASSLSSGSSYNEQFF. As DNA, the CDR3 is TGTGCCAGCAGCTTATCTAGCGGGAGCTCCTACAATGAGCAGTTCTTC.

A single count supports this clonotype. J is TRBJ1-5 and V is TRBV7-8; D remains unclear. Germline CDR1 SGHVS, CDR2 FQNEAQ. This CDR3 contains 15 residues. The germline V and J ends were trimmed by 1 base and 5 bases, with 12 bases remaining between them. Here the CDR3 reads CASSLDPGPYQPQHF. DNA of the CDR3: TGTGCCAGCAGCTTAGACCCAGGCCCATATCAGCCCCAGCATTTT.

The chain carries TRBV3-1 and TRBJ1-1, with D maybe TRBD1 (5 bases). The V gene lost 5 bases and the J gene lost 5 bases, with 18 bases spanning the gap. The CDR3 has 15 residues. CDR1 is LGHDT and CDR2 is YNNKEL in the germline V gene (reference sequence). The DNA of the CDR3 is TGTGCCAGCAGCTACCGAGGGCGGAGGGGAACTGAAGCTTTCTTT. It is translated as CASSYRGRRGTEAFF.